This TCR beta chain was profiled in a study of T cells in Graves' hyperthyroidism and ophthalmopathy. Study-level findings and limits: Within blood appeared most thyroid clonotypes that had expanded above 0.001.

Amplification yielded TCR beta CDR3 regions, with RNA transcripts as the source. An initial round of RT-PCR targeting the TCR CDR3 relied on the HTBI primer set. TCRdb re-called the multiplex PCR reads through MiXCR, storing one row per CDR3 protein. The profile shows 350,000 to 400,000 distinct CDR3 sequences, less than 20% of them singletons. The junction had 5 bases not matched to a gene; V was cut back by 8 bases and J by 6 bases. The CDR3 has 14 residues. Germline V CDR1 and CDR2: SEHNR, FQNEAQ (reference sequence). As for this clonotype: The antigen is undetermined.

The TCR comes from a man younger than 35 with Graves' ophthalmopathy. This chain links TRBV7-9 with TRBJ1-6; 9 nucleotides match TRBD1. Material for sequencing was blood. In DNA form, the CDR3 reads TGTGCCAGCGGTCCGGACAGGGGTAATTCACCCCTCCACTTT. Amino acid sequence: CASGPDRGNSPLHF.